Following are 16 T cell receptor beta chains from one sample sequenced in a study of blood T cells in healthy people across ages. A J-beta primer mix and a sample-barcoded 5' primer were used in a second PCR of about 7 to 12 cycles. TCRdb reprocessed the 5' RACE reads with MiXCR, giving one entry per CDR3 protein. Here the sample spans roughly 1.5 million distinct CDR3 sequences, less than 45% being singletons. Material for sequencing was blood. All receptors derive from a woman between 18 and 29 years old in good health.

Turning to this clonotype: A much bigger clone sits one base away, suggesting this may be a read error. This sequence joins TRBV4-1 and TRBJ1-5; D gene unclear. The CDR3 extends over 14 amino acids. The germline V gene has CDR1 MGHRA and CDR2 YSYEKL. The DNA of the CDR3 is TGCGCCAGCAGCCAACGGGGTAGCAATCAGTCCCAGCATTTT. Amino acids: CASSQRGSNQSQHF.

This clonotype occurred a few times. The chain joins TRBV7-2 to TRBJ1-2; D ambiguous. The germline V gene has CDR1 SGHTA and CDR2 FQGNSA. V was shortened by 8 bases and J by 0 bases, with 13 bases between the two germline ends. CDR3 size: 14 residues. The CDR3 coding sequence is TGTGCCAGCCAACCCTACCCAGCTAACTATGGCTACACCTTC. Its protein product is CASQPYPANYGYTF.

The genes are TRBV3-1 and TRBJ2-1, with 7 bases fitting TRBD1. The CDR3 consists of 15 residues. Germline V gene data show CDR1 as LGHDT and CDR2 as YNNKEL (reference sequence). The V segment lost 1 base and the J segment 4 bases; nucleotides outside the gene matches: 4. Here the CDR3 reads CASSQALQGYNEQFF. For the CDR3, the DNA is TGTGCCAGCAGCCAAGCATTACAGGGGTACAATGAGCAGTTCTTC.

This clonotype was seen a handful of times. This CDR3 reads CASSQGTSGRKTQYF. CDR3 coding DNA: TGTGCCAGCAGCCAAGGGACTAGCGGGAGAAAGACCCAGTACTTC. The chain carries TRBV3-1 and TRBJ2-5, with 13 bases identical to TRBD2. The V and J ends lost 1 base and 6 bases, in that order; junction bases with no gene match: 2. The germline CDR1 and CDR2 sequences are LGHDT and YNNKEL (reference sequence). The CDR3 runs to 15 residues.

This chain links TRBV7-9 with TRBJ2-4; TRBD2 is a possible D gene (7 bases). The J call may be incorrect, as the DNA end agrees better with TRBJ2-7. Germline V gene sequence: CDR1 SEHNR, CDR2 FQNEAQ (reference sequence). This CDR3 region has 14 residues. Here the CDR3 DNA reads TGTGCCAGCAATCTTCATTGGGAGGGGGGCGAGCAGTACTTC. Translated: CASNLHWEGGEQYF.

The rearrangement joins TRBV10-3 to TRBJ2-5; D gene uncertain. The CDR3 loop spans 17 amino acids. CDR1 ENHRY and CDR2 SYGVKD come from the germline V gene. With 3 bases removed from V and 11 bases from J, the gap between germline ends came to 28 bases. CDR3 DNA sequence: TGTGCCATCAGTGAAACTGGAAGGATCCCGCCCTACAATGAGCAGTACTTC. It codes for CAISETGRIPPYNEQYF.

This clonotype was recorded a few times. The chain couples TRBV20-1 to TRBJ2-7; D is uncertain. CDR3 size: 11 residues. The V end lost 5 bases, the J end lost 7 bases, and 12 bases lay between the germline ends. Germline-derived CDR1 and CDR2 are DFQATT and SNEGSKA (reference sequence). The CDR3 is CSASQLREQYF. DNA of the CDR3: TGCAGTGCTTCACAGCTACGGGAGCAGTACTTC.

The table lists this clonotype with a few counts. J is TRBJ2-3 and V is TRBV20-1; TRBD2 matches 13 bases. V lost 3 bases to trimming and J lost 4 bases; unmatched junction nucleotides: 1. Germline CDR1 DFQATT, CDR2 SNEGSKA (reference sequence). The CDR3 has 14 amino acids. The CDR3 sequence: CSARGTSGADTQYF. CDR3 nucleotide sequence: TGCAGTGCTAGGGGGACTAGCGGGGCAGATACGCAGTATTTT.

The gene calls are TRBV5-1 and TRBJ2-5; 7 bases are shared with TRBD2. The CDR3 runs to 15 residues. The trim removed 2 bases at V and 1 base at J, leaving 5 bases unmatched. Germline CDR1 SGHRS, CDR2 YFSETQ. The CDR3 is CASSFGGGFQETQYF. The CDR3 DNA is TGCGCCAGCAGCTTTGGGGGAGGGTTCCAAGAGACCCAGTACTTC.

This clonotype was detected only a few times. The rearrangement uses TRBV15 and TRBJ1-5; D ambiguous. The germline gives CDR1 LNHNV, CDR2 YYDKDF (reference sequence). The V gene lost 0 bases and the J gene lost 9 bases, with 15 bases spanning the gap. The CDR3 sequence is 15 residues long. CDR3 amino acids: CATSRDTDYLTPQHF. CDR3 nucleotides: TGTGCCACCAGCAGAGATACCGACTATCTCACGCCCCAGCATTTT.

Points on this clonotype: Germline is not matched at one junction end, which may reflect a read error. The chain carries TRBV3-1 and TRBJ1-3; D ambiguous. The CDR3 length is 15 residues. Looked up from germline, CDR1 is LGHDT and CDR2 is YNNKEL (reference sequence). The CDR3 is CASSRDLASRNTVYF. The CDR3 DNA reads TGTGCCAGCAGCCGCGACCTGGCGTCCAGAAACACCGTATATTTT.

This clonotype has just a few counts. This CDR3 reads CASSLDTSVYGYTF. The CDR3 nucleotides are TGTGCCAGCAGCTTAGACACCTCGGTCTATGGCTACACCTTC. The J gene is TRBJ1-2, the V gene TRBV7-9; D unresolved. Trimming removed 1 base at V and 4 bases at J, with 10 bases between. The CDR3 totals 14 residues. Germline V CDR1 and CDR2: SEHNR, FQNEAQ (reference sequence). The full variable domain, with the rest looked up from reference TRBV7-9 and TRBJ1-2, is DTGVSQNPRHKITKRGQNVTFRCDPISEHNRLYWYRQTLGQGPEFLTYFQNEAQLEKSRLLSDRFSAERPKGSFSTLEIQRTEQGDSAMYLCASSLDTSVYGYTFGSGTRLTVV.

CDR3 bases: TGTGCCAGCAGTTACTCGAGCTCGGGGGTCACTGAAGCTTTCTTT. Translating gives CASSYSSSGVTEAFF. The chain has TRBV6-6 and TRBJ1-1, with D possibly being TRBD1 (5 bases). There are 15 residues in the CDR3. V lost 0 bases, J lost 4 bases, and 12 bases lay in between. Germline CDR1 reads MNHNY; CDR2 reads SVGAGI (reference sequence).

The chain couples TRBV28 to TRBJ2-7, with 8 bases matching TRBD1. Germline CDR1 reads MDHEN; CDR2 reads SYDVKM. V shed 5 bases and J 2 bases; nucleotides not matched to a gene: 5. This CDR3 is 14 amino acids long. As DNA, the CDR3 is TGTGCCAGCAGTGCGGGACAGGTGACCTACGAGCAGTACTTC. It is translated as CASSAGQVTYEQYF. Combining the CDR3 with reference TRBV28 and TRBJ2-7 gives the whole variable domain DVKVTQSSRYLVKRTGEKVFLECVQDMDHENMFWYRQDPGLGLRLIYFSYDVKMKEKGDIPEGYSVSREKKERFSLILESASTNQTSMYLCASSAGQVTYEQYFGPGTRLTVT.

The chain links TRBV20-1 to TRBJ1-4; 8 nucleotides match TRBD1. The V gene's germline CDR1 is DFQATT and CDR2 SNEGSKA (reference sequence). After removal of 6 bases from V and 8 bases from J, the junction contained 11 bases not matched to a gene. The length of the CDR3 is 14 residues. The CDR3 DNA reads TGCAGTGCCACGCACGTACAGGGGGTCGAAAAACTGTTTTTT. Translation: CSATHVQGVEKLFF.

This chain uses TRBV30 with TRBJ2-1; perhaps TRBD1 as D (6 bases). Trimming shortened V by 2 bases and J by 13 bases, and 15 bases separated the two germline ends. CDR1 is GTSNPN and CDR2 is SVGIG in the germline V gene (reference sequence). The CDR3 extends over 12 amino acids. The DNA for the CDR3 is TGTGCCTGGAGTCCAACCCACAGGGATCAGTTCTTC. Its protein is CAWSPTHRDQFF. Together with reference TRBV30 and TRBJ2-1, the CDR3 gives the full variable domain: SQTIHQWPATLVQPVGSPLSLECTVEGTSNPNLYWYRQAAGRGLQLLFYSVGIGQISSEVPQNLSASRPQDRQFILSSKKLLLSDSGFYLCAWSPTHRDQFFGPGTRLTVL.